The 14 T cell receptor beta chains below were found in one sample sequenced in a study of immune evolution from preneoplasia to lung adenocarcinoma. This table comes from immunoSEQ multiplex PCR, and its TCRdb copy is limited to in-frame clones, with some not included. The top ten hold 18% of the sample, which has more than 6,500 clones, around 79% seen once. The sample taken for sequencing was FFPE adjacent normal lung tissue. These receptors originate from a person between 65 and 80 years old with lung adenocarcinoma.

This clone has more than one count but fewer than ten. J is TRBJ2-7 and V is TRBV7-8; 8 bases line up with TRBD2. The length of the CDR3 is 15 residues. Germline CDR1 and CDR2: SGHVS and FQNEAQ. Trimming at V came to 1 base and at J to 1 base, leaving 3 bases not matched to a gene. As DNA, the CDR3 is TGTGCCAGCAGCTTAGGAACTAGCGGATCCTACGAGCAGTACTTC. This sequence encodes CASSLGTSGSYEQYF.

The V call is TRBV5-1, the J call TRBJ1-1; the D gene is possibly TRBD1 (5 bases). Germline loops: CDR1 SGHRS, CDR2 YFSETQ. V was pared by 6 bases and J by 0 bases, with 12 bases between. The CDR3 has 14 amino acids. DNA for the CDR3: TGCGCCAGCACTCACGAGGGACTGAACACTGAAGCTTTCTTT. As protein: CASTHEGLNTEAFF.

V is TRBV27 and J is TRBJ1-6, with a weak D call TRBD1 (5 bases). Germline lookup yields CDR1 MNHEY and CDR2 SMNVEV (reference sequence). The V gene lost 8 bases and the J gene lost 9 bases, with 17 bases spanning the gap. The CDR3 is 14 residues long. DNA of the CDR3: TGTGCCAGCTACCCCGTAGGGGCAGGTTCACCCCTCCACTTT. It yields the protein CASYPVGAGSPLHF.

This CDR3 reads CASSETVTYNSPLHF. Here the CDR3 DNA reads TGTGCCAGCTCCGAGACAGTGACATATAATTCACCCCTCCACTTT. The chain has TRBV18 and TRBJ1-6, with D possibly TRBD1 on 5 matching bases. There are 15 residues in the CDR3. Trimming cost V 6 bases and J 4 bases, with 13 bases left between them. Germline CDR1 reads KGHSH; CDR2 reads LQKENI.

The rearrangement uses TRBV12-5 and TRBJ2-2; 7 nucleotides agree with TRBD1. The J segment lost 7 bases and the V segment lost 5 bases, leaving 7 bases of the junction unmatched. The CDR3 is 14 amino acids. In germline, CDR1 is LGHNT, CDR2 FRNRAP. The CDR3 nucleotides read TGTGCTAGTGGTCTGACAGGGTCGGGCGGGGAGCTGTTTTTT. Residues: CASGLTGSGGELFF.

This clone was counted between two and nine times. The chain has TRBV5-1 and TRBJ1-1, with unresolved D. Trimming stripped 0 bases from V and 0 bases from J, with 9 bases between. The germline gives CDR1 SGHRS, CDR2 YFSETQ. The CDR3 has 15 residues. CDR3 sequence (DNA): TGCGCCAGCAGCTTGGGGCGATTTATGAACACTGAAGCTTTCTTT. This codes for CASSLGRFMNTEAFF.

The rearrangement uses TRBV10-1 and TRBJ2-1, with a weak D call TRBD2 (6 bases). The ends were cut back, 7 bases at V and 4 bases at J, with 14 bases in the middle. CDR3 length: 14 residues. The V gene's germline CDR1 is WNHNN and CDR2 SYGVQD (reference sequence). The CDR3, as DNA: TGCGCCAGCATCTCCAGCGGGCCTTACAATGAGCAGTTCTTC. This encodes CASISSGPYNEQFF.

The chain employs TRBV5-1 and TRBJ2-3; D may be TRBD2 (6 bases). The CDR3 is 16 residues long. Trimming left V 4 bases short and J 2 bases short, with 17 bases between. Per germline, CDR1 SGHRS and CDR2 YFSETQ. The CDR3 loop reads CASSLEGRRNTDTQYF. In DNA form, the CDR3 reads TGCGCCAGCAGCCTGGAGGGACGTCGAAACACAGATACGCAGTATTTT.

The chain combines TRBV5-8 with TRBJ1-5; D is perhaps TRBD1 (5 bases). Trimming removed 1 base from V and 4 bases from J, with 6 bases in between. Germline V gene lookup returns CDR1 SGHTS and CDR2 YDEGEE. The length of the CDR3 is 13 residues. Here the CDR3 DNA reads TGTGCCAGCAGCTTGCGACAGAATCAGCCCCAGCATTTT. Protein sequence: CASSLRQNQPQHF.

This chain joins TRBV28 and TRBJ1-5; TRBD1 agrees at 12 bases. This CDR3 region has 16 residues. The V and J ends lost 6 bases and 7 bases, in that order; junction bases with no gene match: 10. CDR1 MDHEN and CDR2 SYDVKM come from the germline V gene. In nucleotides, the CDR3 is TGTGCCAGCAGCCTTGAGGGACAGGGGGCGAGGCAGCCCCAGCATTTT. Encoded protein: CASSLEGQGARQPQHF.

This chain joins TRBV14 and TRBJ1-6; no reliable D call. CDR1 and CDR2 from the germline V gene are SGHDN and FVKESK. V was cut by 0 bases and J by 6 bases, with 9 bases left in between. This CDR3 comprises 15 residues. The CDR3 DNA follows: TGTGCCAGCAGCCAAGATCTTTACCTTAATTCACCCCTCCACTTT. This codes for CASSQDLYLNSPLHF.

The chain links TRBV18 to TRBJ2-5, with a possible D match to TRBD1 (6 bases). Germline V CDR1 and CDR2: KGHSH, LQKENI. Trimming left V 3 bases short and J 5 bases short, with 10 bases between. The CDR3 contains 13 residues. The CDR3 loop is CASSPGTSETQYF. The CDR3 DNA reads TGTGCCAGCTCACCCGGGACATCTGAGACCCAGTACTTC.

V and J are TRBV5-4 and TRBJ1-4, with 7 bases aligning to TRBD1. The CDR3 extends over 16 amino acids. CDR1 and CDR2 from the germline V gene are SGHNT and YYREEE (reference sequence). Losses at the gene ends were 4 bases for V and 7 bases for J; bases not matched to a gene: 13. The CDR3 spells CASSQDPGTEGEKLFF. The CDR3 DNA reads TGTGCCAGCAGCCAAGACCCCGGGACAGAGGGTGAAAAACTGTTTTTT.

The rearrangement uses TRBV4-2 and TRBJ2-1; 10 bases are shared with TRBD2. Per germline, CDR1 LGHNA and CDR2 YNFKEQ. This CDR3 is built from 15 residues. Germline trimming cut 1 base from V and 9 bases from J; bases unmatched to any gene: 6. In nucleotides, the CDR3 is TGTGCCAGCAGCCAAGGGCTAGCGGGGGTAGGTGAGCAGTTCTTC. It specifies CASSQGLAGVGEQFF.